One and the same sample provided the 29 T cell receptor beta chains below, sequenced in a study of regulatory T cells in long-lasting Graves disease. Arm-PCR of CDR3 regions with iRepertoire HTBI primers generated TCR beta libraries. TCRdb independently ran MiXCR on the multiplex PCR reads; one entry per CDR3 protein. There are around 500,000 distinct CDR3 sequences in the sample; roughly 20% occur only once, and approximately 8% lies in the top ten. Sample time point: persistent/refractory GD, antithyroid drugs over 5 years with positive TRAb. Extracted PBMC RNA gave rise to the TCR library. The sample here was peripheral blood mononuclear cells (PBMCs), taken when the disease was refractory, from a patient treated with antithyroid drugs. These receptor sequences come from a female donor with Graves disease.

This clonotype was detected ten times or more. The J gene is TRBJ1-1, the V gene TRBV5-1; D call uncertain. Trimming removed 0 bases at V and 5 bases at J, with 14 bases between. This CDR3 comprises 15 residues. Germline CDR1 and CDR2: SGHRS and YFSETQ. The CDR3 region has the DNA TGCGCCAGCAGCTTGGCCGTTGGCCCAGCGACTGAAGCTTTCTTT. Residues: CASSLAVGPATEAFF.

This clonotype showed up many times. The chain recombines TRBV6-1 with TRBJ1-5, with 7 nucleotides matching TRBD1. The germline CDR1 and CDR2 sequences are MNHNS and SASEGT. The CDR3 spans 15 residues. Losses at the gene ends were 6 bases for V and 1 base for J; bases not matched to a gene: 6. This CDR3 reads CASRRTGVSNQPQHF. The CDR3 region has the DNA TGTGCCAGCAGAAGGACAGGAGTAAGCAATCAGCCCCAGCATTTT.

This clonotype appeared many times. The chain is built from TRBV11-1 and TRBJ2-7; 8 nucleotides align to TRBD1. This CDR3 is 16 amino acids long. V shed 5 bases, J shed 5 bases, and the junction held 14 bases outside the gene matches. Germline assignment: CDR1 SGHAT and CDR2 FQDESV (reference sequence). The CDR3 nucleotides are TGTGCCAGCAGCCACGTACCGACAGGGGTTGGTAACGAGCAGTACTTC. Protein: CASSHVPTGVGNEQYF.

The chain uses TRBV5-6 and TRBJ1-1; D is uncertain. This CDR3 region has 12 residues. The V gene lost 3 bases and the J gene lost 11 bases, with 14 bases spanning the gap. Germline V gives CDR1 SGHDT, CDR2 YYEEEE. The CDR3 bases are TGTGCCAGCAGCTCCATAGGGTTGGGTGCTTTCTTT. Protein sequence: CASSSIGLGAFF.

The rearrangement links TRBV11-2 to TRBJ2-1, with 7 bases identical to TRBD1. V shed 1 base and J 5 bases; nucleotides not matched to a gene: 5. The length of the CDR3 is 15 residues. Germline values: CDR1 SGHAT, CDR2 FQNNGV. The CDR3 region has the DNA TGTGCCAGCAGCTTAGCCCTGGGACAGAACAATGAGCAGTTCTTC. It translates to CASSLALGQNNEQFF.

This clonotype was seen only a few times. This chain uses TRBV7-9 with TRBJ2-4; 10 nucleotides match TRBD2. From germline, CDR1 is SEHNR and CDR2 FQNEAQ (reference sequence). CDR3 length equals 14 residues. J gave up 7 bases and V 4 bases, and 4 bases lay outside the gene matches. CDR3 sequence: CASSYPGLANIQYF. CDR3 in DNA: TGTGCCAGCAGCTATCCGGGACTAGCGAACATTCAGTACTTC. Filled out from reference TRBV7-9 and TRBJ2-4, the complete variable domain reads DTGVSQNPRHKITKRGQNVTFRCDPISEHNRLYWYRQTLGQGPEFLTYFQNEAQLEKSRLLSDRFSAERPKGSFSTLEIQRTEQGDSAMYLCASSYPGLANIQYFGAGTRLSVL.

This clonotype was detected a few times. The chain carries TRBV27 and TRBJ1-1; 8 nucleotides match TRBD1. The CDR3 extends over 14 amino acids. V lost 5 bases, J lost 6 bases, and 8 bases stayed unmatched. Germline V CDR1 and CDR2: MNHEY, SMNVEV (reference sequence). CDR3 sequence: CASSINRGGAEAFF. In DNA, the CDR3 is TGTGCCAGCAGTATTAACAGGGGGGGGGCTGAAGCTTTCTTT.

This clonotype was observed at least ten times. This chain links TRBV27 with TRBJ1-1, with 7 bases that match TRBD1. There are 15 residues in the CDR3. The V segment lost 5 bases and the J segment 13 bases; nucleotides outside the gene matches: 19. Germline V gives CDR1 MNHEY, CDR2 SMNVEV (reference sequence). In DNA, the CDR3 is TGTGCCAGCAGTCAGACCGGGGCGGGTTCGGGGGACAGTTTCTTT. It is translated as CASSQTGAGSGDSFF.

The V and J genes are TRBV3-1 and TRBJ2-7; D may be TRBD1 (6 bases). With 2 bases removed from V and 0 bases from J, the gap between germline ends came to 11 bases. This CDR3 has 15 residues. CDR1 LGHDT and CDR2 YNNKEL come from the germline V gene (reference sequence). The CDR3 bases are TGTGCCAGCAGCCAACAGGGGCGGGCCTCCTACGAGCAGTACTTC. Protein sequence: CASSQQGRASYEQYF.

This clonotype was observed a handful of times. The chain is built from TRBV29-1 and TRBJ2-1, with 7 positions matching TRBD2. V was clipped by 7 bases and J by 8 bases; unmatched bases: 17. Per the germline V gene, CDR1 is SQVTM and CDR2 is ANQGSEA. The CDR3 sequence is 15 residues long. DNA for the CDR3: TGCAGCGCGGCTGGGGGGGTCAGGCTGGCCCATGAGCAGTTCTTC. This translates into CSAAGGVRLAHEQFF.

A few counts support this clonotype. The chain carries TRBV6-1 and TRBJ2-7; D tentatively fits TRBD1 or TRBD2 (7 bases each). The V end was cut by 7 bases, the J end by 3 bases, with 13 bases between. Per germline, CDR1 MNHNS and CDR2 SASEGT. This CDR3 has 13 residues. CDR3 sequence reads: CASKRGQLYEQYF. The CDR3 DNA sequence: TGTGCCAGCAAGCGGGGACAGCTCTACGAGCAGTACTTC.

This clonotype was recorded at least ten times. The V call is TRBV2, the J call TRBJ2-5; possible D gene TRBD2, 5 bases. V was cut by 7 bases and J by 0 bases, with 9 bases left in between. This CDR3 spans 13 amino acids. Germline-derived CDR1 and CDR2 are SNHLY and FYNNEI. CDR3 DNA: TGTGCCAGCACACCGACTAACCAAGAGACCCAGTACTTC. It translates to CASTPTNQETQYF.

This clonotype was counted many times. The J gene is TRBJ2-7, the V gene TRBV7-2, with D possibly matching TRBD2 (5 bases). This CDR3 has 14 amino acids. The germline V and J ends were trimmed by 2 bases and 3 bases, with 11 bases remaining between them. The germline V gene encodes CDR1 SGHTA and CDR2 FQGNSA. CDR3 nucleotide sequence: TGTGCCAGCAGCTTACAGTCCGGGAACTACGAGCAGTACTTC. This encodes CASSLQSGNYEQYF.

This clonotype was recorded at least ten times. This sequence joins TRBV2 and TRBJ2-2, with 13 bases identical to TRBD2. Germline V lookup: CDR1 SNHLY, CDR2 FYNNEI. J was trimmed by 5 bases and V by 6 bases; bases with no gene match: 3. This CDR3 contains 15 residues. This CDR3 reads CASRRTSGSTGELFF. CDR3 DNA: TGTGCCAGCAGGAGGACTAGCGGGAGTACCGGGGAGCTGTTTTTT.

This clonotype was detected only a few times. The rearrangement joins TRBV30 to TRBJ2-2; 8 bases are shared with TRBD1. The CDR3 length is 15 residues. V shed 4 bases and J 4 bases; nucleotides not matched to a gene: 8. Germline V gives CDR1 GTSNPN, CDR2 SVGIG (reference sequence). The DNA for the CDR3 is TGTGCCTGGACAGGGGGCGCAGTGTCCACCGGGGAGCTGTTTTTT. This codes for CAWTGGAVSTGELFF.

The chain uses TRBV30 and TRBJ2-7; D perhaps matches TRBD2 (5 bases). The CDR3 has 13 residues. V gave up 3 bases and J gave up 0 bases, with 9 bases separating them. Germline CDR1 and CDR2: GTSNPN and SVGIG (reference sequence). The CDR3 protein is CAWSSGNSYEQYF. CDR3 bases: TGTGCCTGGAGCTCCGGGAACTCCTACGAGCAGTACTTC. Variable domain in full (rest from reference TRBV30 and TRBJ2-7): SQTIHQWPATLVQPVGSPLSLECTVEGTSNPNLYWYRQAAGRGLQLLFYSVGIGQISSEVPQNLSASRPQDRQFILSSKKLLLSDSGFYLCAWSSGNSYEQYFGPGTRLTVT.

On this clonotype: One end of the junction is discordant with germline, which a read error may explain. The chain recombines TRBV11-1 with TRBJ2-5; D uncertain. This CDR3 region has 12 residues. Germline CDR1 and CDR2: SGHAT and FQDESV (reference sequence). Here the CDR3 DNA reads TGTGCCAGCAGACGCAGACAAGAGACCCAGCACTTC. This encodes CASRRRQETQHF.

This clonotype occurred many times. V is TRBV12-3 or TRBV12-4 and J is TRBJ1-6; D possibly corresponds to TRBD1 (6 bases). Trimming removed 2 bases at V and 6 bases at J, with 14 bases between. The CDR3 has 16 residues. Here the CDR3 reads CASSLFGTIVNSPLHF. Here the CDR3 DNA reads TGTGCCAGCAGTTTATTCGGGACAATAGTTAATTCACCCCTCCACTTT.

In this sample, this clonotype turned up many times. The genes are TRBV28 and TRBJ1-5; tentatively, D is TRBD1 (5 bases). Germline loops: CDR1 MDHEN, CDR2 SYDVKM. The CDR3 has 15 amino acids. Trimming shortened V by 5 bases and J by 1 base, and 12 bases separated the two germline ends. CDR3 DNA sequence: TGTGCCAGCAGTGGACACTTTGGGAGCAATCAGCCCCAGCATTTT. It encodes CASSGHFGSNQPQHF.

This clonotype was picked up a small number of times. The J gene is TRBJ2-6, the V gene TRBV24-1; D is uncertain. Between the trimmed V and J ends, which lost 4 bases and 0 bases, there was a span of 12 bases. Germline lookup yields CDR1 KGHDR and CDR2 SFDVKD. The CDR3 is 17 residues long. CDR3 DNA: TGTGCCACCAGTGAAGGCGGAATCAGCTCTGGGGCCAACGTCCTGACTTTC. Residues: CATSEGGISSGANVLTF.

V gene TRBV5-1 combines with J gene TRBJ1-1, with 9 bases aligning to TRBD1. Germline lookup yields CDR1 SGHRS and CDR2 YFSETQ. Trimming cost V 3 bases and J 5 bases; bases outside gene matches: 5. The CDR3 has 14 residues. Here the CDR3 reads CASSYRDRVTEAFF. CDR3 in DNA: TGCGCCAGCAGCTACCGGGACAGGGTGACTGAAGCTTTCTTT. Full variable domain (missing parts from reference TRBV5-1 and TRBJ1-1): KAGVTQTPRYLIKTRGQQVTLSCSPISGHRSVSWYQQTPGQGLQFLFEYFSETQRNKGNFPGRFSGRQFSNSRSEMNVSTLELGDSALYLCASSYRDRVTEAFFGQGTRLTVV.

The chain is built from TRBV19 and TRBJ2-7; TRBD1 might be the D (6 bases). This CDR3 is 14 amino acids long. V lost 8 bases to trimming and J lost 2 bases, with 16 bases between them. Germline lookup yields CDR1 LNHDA and CDR2 SQIVND (reference sequence). CDR3 nucleotides: TGTGCCAGTTCCCGGACAGCGTCAACCTACGAGCAGTACTTC. This sequence encodes CASSRTASTYEQYF. Full variable domain (rest looked up from reference TRBV19 and TRBJ2-7): DGGITQSPKYLFRKEGQNVTLSCEQNLNHDAMYWYRQDPGQGLRLIYYSQIVNDFQKGDIAEGYSVSREKKESFPLTVTSAQKNPTAFYLCASSRTASTYEQYFGPGTRLTVT.

Notes on this clonotype: One end of the junction fails to match germline, which may point to a read error. The gene calls are TRBV29-1 and TRBJ1-4; D gene unclear. Germline V gene sequence: CDR1 SQVTM, CDR2 ANQGSEA. The CDR3 loop spans 13 amino acids. CDR3 sequence: CSVVRSLDEKLLF. The CDR3 region has the DNA TGCAGCGTTGTAAGGTCCCTAGATGAAAAACTGCTTTTT.

This clonotype was seen a few times. The chain employs TRBV20-1 and TRBJ2-5; D is possibly TRBD1 or TRBD2 (5 bases each). V was trimmed by 3 bases and J by 5 bases, leaving 13 bases between them. This CDR3 has 13 residues. Germline-derived CDR1 and CDR2 are DFQATT and SNEGSKA (reference sequence). The CDR3 spells CSASLGDAETQYF. The CDR3 nucleotides read TGCAGTGCTAGTTTGGGGGACGCTGAGACCCAGTACTTC.

This chain uses TRBV29-1 with TRBJ1-1; a weak D match, TRBD1 (5 bases). The CDR3 runs 13 residues. Deletions cut 6 bases from V and 4 bases from J, with 15 bases between. The germline V gene encodes CDR1 SQVTM and CDR2 ANQGSEA. CDR3 sequence (DNA): TGCAGCGTGCGACAGTTGGTCGGCACTGAAGCTTTCTTT. Its translation is CSVRQLVGTEAFF.

The chain's CDR3 is CASSYGQGASYEQYF. CDR3 DNA sequence: TGTGCCAGCAGTTACGGACAGGGGGCCTCCTACGAGCAGTACTTC. This sequence joins TRBV6-2 or TRBV6-3 and TRBJ2-7; 11 bases map to TRBD1. J lost 0 bases, V lost 2 bases, and 0 bases had no gene match. CDR3 size: 15 residues. Germline V gives CDR1 MNHEY, CDR2 SVGEGT.

The gene calls are TRBV6-2 or TRBV6-3 and TRBJ1-2; D is undetermined. V was clipped by 10 bases and J by 2 bases, with 14 bases between them. Germline values: CDR1 MNHEY, CDR2 SVGEGT. The CDR3 is 13 residues long. Here the CDR3 DNA reads TGTGCCACCGATCGGAGGTGGAACTATGGCTACACCTTC. It yields the protein CATDRRWNYGYTF.

This clonotype was seen many times. The chain has TRBV10-3 and TRBJ1-1; D not resolved. Trimming pared 5 bases from V and 4 bases from J, leaving 14 bases between. CDR1 and CDR2 from the germline V gene are ENHRY and SYGVKD. There are 14 residues in the CDR3. The CDR3 region has the DNA TGTGCCATCAGTCCGACCGTGGGAGTCACTGAAGCTTTCTTT. Amino acid sequence: CAISPTVGVTEAFF.

This clonotype showed up many times. V gene TRBV6-2 or TRBV6-3 combines with J gene TRBJ1-1, with TRBD1 matching over 7 bases. Germline-derived CDR1 and CDR2 are MNHEY and SVGEGT. CDR3 length: 15 residues. V lost 5 bases to trimming and J lost 8 bases; unmatched junction nucleotides: 14. For the CDR3, the DNA is TGTGCCAGCAGTGAAATTTGGACAGGCTGGGAAGAAGCTTTCTTT. It encodes CASSEIWTGWEEAFF.